What follows are 10 T cell receptor beta chains derived from one specimen sequenced in a study of blood T cells in healthy people across ages (dated by TCRdb to the mid-2010s). The protocol used for the library was 5' RACE. This sample was sequenced with an Illumina HiSeq 2500. The second PCR ran for about 6 to 11 cycles and used a J-beta primer mix along with a sample-barcoded 5' primer. TCRdb passed the public sequencing reads through fastp at Q25 and MiXCR, retaining productive beta sequences. When rows share a CDR3 protein, they turn into one entry using the most common DNA and genes. Present in this sample are about 900,000 distinct CDR3 sequences, 62% of which were seen just once. The top ten hold approximately 30% of the sample. Sequencing used blood. These receptors came from a young man in good health.

This clonotype was detected once. The chain employs TRBV3-1 and TRBJ1-1; D gene unclear. V shed 4 bases and J shed 8 bases, with 17 bases lying between them. The CDR3 is 14 amino acids. Germline CDR1 LGHDT, CDR2 YNNKEL (reference sequence). The CDR3 loop is CASSPRTNVWEAFF. CDR3 in DNA: TGTGCCAGCAGCCCAAGAACCAACGTTTGGGAAGCTTTCTTT. The whole variable domain, remainder taken from reference TRBV3-1 and TRBJ1-1, is DTAVSQTPKYLVTQMGNDKSIKCEQNLGHDTMYWYKQDSKKFLKIMFSYNNKELIINETVPNRFSPKSPDKAHLNLHINSLELGDSAVYFCASSPRTNVWEAFFGQGTRLTVV.

As to this clonotype: One end of the junction is discordant with germline, which a read error may explain. The chain joins TRBV19 to TRBJ2-7; a possible D gene is TRBD2 (6 bases). This CDR3 has 14 amino acids. Germline V lookup: CDR1 LNHDA, CDR2 SQIVND (reference sequence). CDR3 DNA: TGTGCTAGTAGTAACCCTAGCGTGTCCTACGAGCAGTACTTC. Amino acids: CASSNPSVSYEQYF.

This clonotype has more than one count but fewer than ten. The CDR3 bases are TGTGCCAGCAGTTGGGCCTTAATGGGCAATGAGCAGTTCTTC. Its translation is CASSWALMGNEQFF. V is TRBV6-6 and J is TRBJ2-1, with unresolved D. Trimming stripped 4 bases from V and 6 bases from J, with 13 bases between. The CDR3 covers 14 residues. In germline, CDR1 is MNHNY, CDR2 SVGAGI (reference sequence).

The V call is TRBV12-3 or TRBV12-4, the J call TRBJ1-5; D is ambiguous. The CDR3 length is 14 residues. V was shortened by 1 base and J by 3 bases, with 7 bases between the two germline ends. The CDR3, as DNA: TGTGCCAGCAGTTTAGTTGAGGACAATCAGCCCCAGCATTTT. Its translation is CASSLVEDNQPQHF.

J is TRBJ2-3 and V is TRBV20-1; tentatively, D is TRBD1 (6 bases). Germline CDR1 and CDR2: DFQATT and SNEGSKA (reference sequence). The CDR3 is made up of 14 amino acids. The germline V and J ends were trimmed by 0 bases and 1 base, with 8 bases remaining between them. The CDR3 sequence: CSARDRQGTDTQYF. The CDR3 DNA reads as TGCAGTGCTAGAGATCGACAGGGCACAGATACGCAGTATTTT.

V is TRBV5-6 and J is TRBJ2-5; D might be TRBD1 (6 bases). In germline, CDR1 is SGHDT, CDR2 YYEEEE. The CDR3 sequence is 13 residues long. V was cut by 0 bases and J by 11 bases, with 14 bases left in between. This CDR3 reads CASSLVLSGDQYF. CDR3 nucleotide sequence: TGTGCCAGCAGCTTGGTCCTGTCAGGGGATCAGTACTTC.

This clonotype was seen at least ten times. The genes are TRBV7-2 and TRBJ2-6; 10 nucleotides line up with TRBD1. The V gene end was trimmed by 10 bases and the J gene end by 12 bases; junction bases not matched to a gene: 6. The germline V gene encodes CDR1 SGHTA and CDR2 FQGNSA. The CDR3 extends over 12 amino acids. The CDR3 is CATGQGLTVLTF. The CDR3 DNA reads TGTGCCACGGGACAGGGGCTAACCGTCCTGACTTTC.

The sample holds a few counts of this clonotype. V usage is TRBV20-1 and J usage is TRBJ2-3; unclear D gene. Trimming removed 1 base from V and 0 bases from J, with 5 bases in between. Germline-derived CDR1 and CDR2 are DFQATT and SNEGSKA (reference sequence). This CDR3 is built from 13 residues. The CDR3 region has the DNA TGCAGTGCTAGAGTCCGGAGCACAGATACGCAGTATTTT. It specifies CSARVRSTDTQYF.

This clonotype has only one observation. This chain joins TRBV5-1 and TRBJ2-7, with D hard to call. The CDR3 has 12 amino acids. Germline assignment: CDR1 SGHRS and CDR2 YFSETQ. Trimming stripped 0 bases from V and 6 bases from J, with 7 bases between. As DNA, the CDR3 is TGCGCCAGCAGCTTGGCCATGGGCGAGCAGTACTTC. This translates into CASSLAMGEQYF.

This chain links TRBV7-9 with TRBJ1-6, with 9 nucleotides matching TRBD1. The J segment lost 8 bases and the V segment lost 2 bases, leaving 4 bases of the junction unmatched. The CDR3 runs 15 residues. Germline V gene sequence: CDR1 SEHNR, CDR2 FQNEAQ (reference sequence). The CDR3 region is CASSLMGQGDSPLHF. The CDR3 bases are TGTGCCAGCAGCTTAATGGGACAGGGAGATTCACCCCTCCACTTT.